This TCR gamma chain was captured in a study of γδ T cells in repeated Plasmodium falciparum infection. About the research overall: The natural-infection arm compared Malian children under seasonal malaria with matched Australian children. Each infection was followed by sampling at 21 days, plus baseline and some pre-infection draws.

This clone occurred many times. Its specificity is not known. TCRdb reanalysed the multiplex PCR reads with CATT. The sample records tens of thousands of gamma-chain clones, 3% being singletons. The CDR3 contains 15 residues. The germline CDR1 and CDR2 sequences are EGSNGY and YDSYNSKV. V shed 0 bases, J shed 3 bases, and the junction held 4 bases outside the gene matches. Vgamma9/Vdelta2+ and Vdelta2-negative gammadelta T cells were flow-sorted from PBMC for bulk sequencing. Study-level findings and limits: Over time and infection, Vgamma9/Vdelta2+ repertoires remained highly stable and polyclonal. Malian children's Vdelta2-negative repertoires appeared more expanded and less diverse than Australians'.

This sequence originates from a pool of human donors (malaria-infected and uninfected, not separated). Sequenced material: gamma-delta T cells from blood. V and J are TRGV2 and TRGJP2. The CDR3 DNA follows: TGTGCCACCTGGGACGGGCATGGTAGTGATTGGATCAAGACGTTT. Its protein is CATWDGHGSDWIKTF.